These T cell receptor beta chains were read from a single sample in a study of T cells after yellow fever vaccination. Each CDR3 protein gets one entry after TCRdb re-called the 5' RACE reads with MiXCR. The table lists approximately 330,000 distinct CDR3 sequences, about an eighth of them singletons. Here the sequenced sample was CD4+ T cells sorted from PBMCs, taken 15 days after the yellow fever booster vaccination. These receptors came from a man younger than 35 who received the YFV17D yellow fever vaccine. Each CDR3 is given with its conserved first and last residue. D genes are given only for firm matches. Not all rows give a size; the values are once, few, many and, for expanded clones, a class.

J: TRBJ2-3
size: .
D: .
V: TRBV7-9
CDR3: CASSTGLGGTDTQYF
DNA: TGTGCCAGCAGTACAGGGTTGGGAGGAACAGATACGCAGTATTTT

J: TRBJ2-1
size: many
D: TRBD2
V: TRBV12-3/TRBV12-4
CDR3: CASSFGSGGDPEQFF
DNA: TGTGCCAGCAGTTTTGGTAGCGGGGGGGACCCTGAGCAGTTCTTC

J: TRBJ2-1
size: few
D: .
V: TRBV5-1
CDR3: CASRVTGPEQFF
DNA: TGCGCCAGCAGAGTAACAGGGCCCGAGCAGTTCTTC

J: TRBJ1-1
size: .
D: TRBD1
V: TRBV20-1
CDR3: CSASDRGQEAFF
DNA: TGCAGTGCTTCCGACAGGGGGCAAGAAGCTTTCTTT

J: TRBJ1-1
size: .
D: TRBD1
V: TRBV11-1
CDR3: CASSFGQVTEAFF
DNA: TGTGCCAGCAGCTTTGGACAGGTCACTGAAGCTTTCTTT

J: TRBJ2-7
size: .
D: .
V: TRBV15
CDR3: CATSRGSGREQYF
DNA: TGTGCCACCAGCAGGGGATCAGGACGGGAGCAGTACTTC

J: TRBJ1-1
size: many
D: .
V: TRBV29-1
CDR3: CSVERGGTEAFF
DNA: TGCAGCGTTGAGAGGGGGGGCACTGAAGCTTTCTTT

J: TRBJ1-6
size: few
D: TRBD1
V: TRBV9
CDR3: CASSAGQDNSPLHF
DNA: TGTGCCAGCAGCGCGGGACAGGATAATTCACCCCTCCACTTT

J: TRBJ2-1
size: few
D: .
V: TRBV11-2
CDR3: CASSSDRLNEQFF
DNA: TGTGCCAGCAGTTCTGACAGGCTCAATGAGCAGTTCTTC

J: TRBJ2-1
size: many
D: TRBD2
V: TRBV6-6
CDR3: CASSYSSWRGVYNEQFF
DNA: TGTGCCAGCAGTTACTCGAGTTGGCGGGGGGTCTACAATGAGCAGTTCTTC

J: TRBJ2-5
size: .
D: TRBD2
V: TRBV20-1
CDR3: CSVRSKRGGPETQYF
DNA: TGCAGTGTCAGAAGCAAGCGGGGGGGCCCTGAGACCCAGTACTTC

J: TRBJ2-6
size: few
D: TRBD1
V: TRBV7-2
CDR3: CASSLVGTAGSNVLTF
DNA: TGTGCCAGCAGCTTAGTTGGGACAGCAGGATCCAACGTCCTGACTTTC

J: TRBJ2-3
size: .
D: .
V: TRBV29-1
CDR3: CSVETTYTDTQYF
DNA: TGCAGCGTTGAAACTACTTACACAGATACGCAGTATTTT

J: TRBJ1-2
size: few
D: .
V: TRBV7-9
CDR3: CASTWTNYGYTF
DNA: TGTGCCAGTACCTGGACCAACTATGGCTACACCTTC

J: TRBJ2-5
size: few
D: TRBD1
V: TRBV6-5
CDR3: CASSRGLETQYF
DNA: TGTGCCAGCAGCAGGGGGCTGGAGACCCAGTACTTC

J: TRBJ2-3
size: .
D: .
V: TRBV13
CDR3: CASSPPNPHDTQYF
DNA: TGTGCCAGCAGCCCACCCAACCCCCACGATACGCAGTATTTT

J: TRBJ1-6
size: .
D: .
V: TRBV20-1
CDR3: CSARLPEVNSPLHF
DNA: TGCAGTGCTAGACTCCCGGAGGTCAATTCACCCCTCCACTTT

J: TRBJ1-3
size: few
D: TRBD1
V: TRBV4-1
CDR3: CASSLRQGGGNTIYF
DNA: TGCGCCAGCAGCTTAAGACAGGGCGGAGGAAACACCATATATTTT